The sequence of this T cell receptor beta chain was determined in a study of T cells in Graves' hyperthyroidism and ophthalmopathy. RNA transcripts provided the source from which TCR beta CDR3 regions were amplified. First-round RT-PCR with HTBI primers amplified the TCR CDR3 region. Via MiXCR, TCRdb re-called the multiplex PCR reads, giving one row per CDR3 protein. The sample includes under 400,000 distinct CDR3 sequences, roughly 23% of them seen just once. Germline CDR1 SQVTM, CDR2 ANQGSEA. The CDR3 has 12 amino acids. V gave up 4 bases and J gave up 6 bases, with 11 bases separating them. Clinical symptoms, serum thyroxine and TRAb, thyroid ultrasound and orbital computed tomography were used for the diagnoses. This clonotype was counted only a few times.

The source of this sequence is a woman aged 45-65 years with Graves' hyperthyroidism. The chain joins TRBV29-1 to TRBJ2-3, with a tentative D call TRBD2 (5 bases). Sequenced input: blood. In DNA form, the CDR3 reads TGCAGCGTTGTCGGGAAGTACGATACGCAGTATTTT. Translating gives CSVVGKYDTQYF.